The 30 T cell receptor beta chains listed next were all sequenced from one sample in a study of cytomegalovirus exposure and HLA in healthy donors. Both 60 Vbeta primers and 13 Jbeta primers went into the PCR. Assay: immunoSEQ multiplex PCR; the TCRdb copy retains only in-frame clones and omits some. The sample records 150,000 to 200,000 clones, 75% to 85% being singletons. The sample consisted of PBMCs. All receptors come from a girl aged 10-17 years in good health and CMV-seropositive.

A word on this clone: The same CDR3 can be traced to other DNA sequences in this sample. The rearrangement links TRBV27 to TRBJ2-1, with TRBD2 identical over 10 bases. The J segment lost 8 bases and the V segment lost 5 bases, leaving 9 bases of the junction unmatched. CDR1 MNHEY and CDR2 SMNVEV come from the germline V gene (reference sequence). The CDR3 consists of 15 residues. In DNA, the CDR3 is TGTGCCAGCAGTGCACTAGCGGGAAGCGTTCATGAGCAGTTCTTC. Translation: CASSALAGSVHEQFF.

This rearrangement joins TRBV11-2 to TRBJ2-7, with D tentatively TRBD2 (5 bases). Germline V lookup: CDR1 SGHAT, CDR2 FQNNGV. This CDR3 has 14 residues. Trimming left V 4 bases short and J 5 bases short, with 15 bases between. The CDR3 sequence: CASSSPTRAHEQYF. The CDR3 DNA follows: TGTGCCAGCAGCTCACCTACTAGAGCCCACGAGCAGTACTTC.

This clone was counted between two and nine times. The chain uses TRBV11-2 and TRBJ1-2; TRBD1 matches at 7 bases. In germline, CDR1 is SGHAT, CDR2 FQNNGV. The trim removed 5 bases at V and 6 bases at J, leaving 9 bases unmatched. The CDR3 is 14 amino acids. The CDR3 DNA follows: TGTGCCAGCAGCCCGCTGGGACAGAGACATGGCTACACCTTC. It yields the protein CASSPLGQRHGYTF.

In this sample, this clone turned up a few times. The rearrangement joins TRBV7-6 to TRBJ1-5; D is possibly TRBD1 (6 bases). CDR1 SGHVS and CDR2 FNYEAQ come from the germline V gene. V dropped 1 base and J dropped 2 bases, with 9 bases sitting between them. CDR3 length: 15 amino acids. For the CDR3, the DNA is TGTGCCAGCAGCTTAGTCTCAGGGGGCAATCAGCCCCAGCATTTT. Translating gives CASSLVSGGNQPQHF.

V usage is TRBV5-4 and J usage is TRBJ2-5, with D possibly being TRBD2 (5 bases). CDR1 SGHNT and CDR2 YYREEE come from the germline V gene (reference sequence). This CDR3 is 13 amino acids long. Trimming stripped 0 bases from V and 4 bases from J, with 7 bases between. The CDR3 loop is CASSLASTETQYF. The CDR3 DNA reads TGTGCCAGCAGCTTGGCTAGCACAGAGACCCAGTACTTC.

This chain joins TRBV5-8 and TRBJ1-1; no definite D call. CDR3 length: 14 residues. Germline V gene lookup returns CDR1 SGHTS and CDR2 YDEGEE. With 0 bases removed from V and 4 bases from J, the gap between germline ends came to 10 bases. The CDR3 bases are TGTGCCAGCAGCTTGGGTCTCCACTTCACTGAAGCTTTCTTT. The encoded protein is CASSLGLHFTEAFF.

The chain joins TRBV2 to TRBJ1-4; D is undetermined. Trimming stripped 5 bases from V and 0 bases from J, with 7 bases between. CDR1 and CDR2 from the germline V gene are SNHLY and FYNNEI. CDR3 length equals 14 residues. The CDR3 sequence is CASSPIATNEKLFF. In DNA, the CDR3 is TGTGCCAGCAGTCCTATAGCAACTAATGAAAAACTGTTTTTT.

This rearrangement joins TRBV7-2 to TRBJ1-2; D remains ambiguous. The V gene lost 5 bases and the J gene lost 8 bases, with 15 bases spanning the gap. Germline-derived CDR1 and CDR2 are SGHTA and FQGNSA. This CDR3 contains 13 residues. CDR3 nucleotides: TGTGCCAGCAGCCGCGCCACGGCGGGCGGCTACACCTTC. This translates into CASSRATAGGYTF.

The genes are TRBV7-2 and TRBJ2-5, with TRBD1 matching over 8 bases. The CDR3 covers 15 residues. The V segment lost 3 bases and the J segment 3 bases; nucleotides outside the gene matches: 6. In germline, CDR1 is SGHTA, CDR2 FQGNSA. This CDR3 is CASSFDRGRKETQYF. The DNA of the CDR3 is TGTGCCAGCAGCTTTGACAGGGGAAGGAAAGAGACCCAGTACTTC.

V and J are TRBV29-1 and TRBJ2-5; 7 bases line up with TRBD2. Looked up from germline, CDR1 is SQVTM and CDR2 is ANQGSEA. The CDR3 covers 14 residues. Losses at the gene ends were 6 bases for V and 0 bases for J; bases not matched to a gene: 7. The DNA of the CDR3 is TGCAGCGTCGGTCAGGGAGGGTACCAAGAGACCCAGTACTTC. Amino acids: CSVGQGGYQETQYF.

The V call is TRBV25-1, the J call TRBJ2-1; 12 nucleotides match TRBD2. The CDR3 loop spans 16 amino acids. Germline values: CDR1 MGHDK, CDR2 SYGVNS. With V trimmed by 6 bases and J by 7 bases, 10 bases remained unmatched. The CDR3 region is CASSLLGGLAGNEQFF. The CDR3 DNA is TGTGCCAGCAGCCTCCTCGGCGGACTAGCGGGGAATGAGCAGTTCTTC. Variable domain in full (rest from reference TRBV25-1 and TRBJ2-1): EADIYQTPRYLVIGTGKKITLECSQTMGHDKMYWYQQDPGMELHLIHYSYGVNSTEKGDLSSESTVSRIRTEHFPLTLESARPSHTSQYLCASSLLGGLAGNEQFFGPGTRLTVL.

The chain is built from TRBV5-6 and TRBJ2-2; unclear D gene. CDR3 length: 14 residues. Trimming removed 6 bases at V and 8 bases at J, with 17 bases between. Germline CDR1 SGHDT, CDR2 YYEEEE. CDR3 sequence: CASTSWAAFGELFF. The DNA of the CDR3 is TGTGCCAGCACCTCCTGGGCCGCGTTTGGGGAGCTGTTTTTT.

This clone was recorded a few times. The chain has TRBV11-2 and TRBJ2-3; 11 bases align to TRBD2. V shed 6 bases, J shed 12 bases, and the junction held 8 bases outside the gene matches. Germline V gene lookup returns CDR1 SGHAT and CDR2 FQNNGV. The CDR3 has 13 residues. The CDR3 here is CASSSLAGGRQYF. Written as DNA, the CDR3 is TGTGCCAGCAGTTCCCTAGCGGGGGGCCGCCAGTATTTT.

The V gene is TRBV7-9, the J gene TRBJ1-2; D may be TRBD1 (6 bases). Trimming stripped 4 bases from V and 0 bases from J, with 12 bases between. This CDR3 is 15 amino acids long. Germline V CDR1 and CDR2: SEHNR, FQNEAQ (reference sequence). In DNA, the CDR3 is TGTGCCAGCAGCTCTGGGGGCCGTGCTAACTATGGCTACACCTTC. This sequence encodes CASSSGGRANYGYTF.

DNA of the CDR3: TGTGCCAGCAGTTATACAGGGCAGAACACTGAAGCTTTCTTT. Translation gives CASSYTGQNTEAFF. The chain links TRBV6-1 to TRBJ1-1; a weak D match, TRBD1 (6 bases). CDR1 is MNHNS and CDR2 is SASEGT in the germline V gene. The ends were cut back, 5 bases at V and 1 base at J, with 11 bases in the middle. This CDR3 is built from 14 residues.

This clone was detected only a few times. This chain uses TRBV4-1 with TRBJ2-3; 11 positions match TRBD1. The trim removed 1 base at V and 3 bases at J, leaving 3 bases unmatched. This CDR3 is built from 16 residues. Germline lookup yields CDR1 MGHRA and CDR2 YSYEKL. The CDR3 spells CASSQGGQGGTDTQYF. DNA of the CDR3: TGCGCCAGCAGCCAAGGGGGACAGGGGGGAACAGATACGCAGTATTTT.

V usage is TRBV4-3 and J usage is TRBJ2-7; TRBD2 is a possible D gene (5 bases). CDR1 is LGHNA and CDR2 is YSLEER in the germline V gene. CDR3 length: 14 residues. Trimming stripped 0 bases from V and 3 bases from J, with 9 bases between. The CDR3 sequence: CASSQDLEGYEQYF. CDR3 nucleotides: TGCGCCAGCAGCCAAGATCTAGAGGGCTACGAGCAGTACTTC.

The chain has TRBV4-3 and TRBJ1-1; 10 nucleotides line up with TRBD1. Germline V gene data show CDR1 as LGHNA and CDR2 as YSLEER. This CDR3 has 19 amino acids. V shed 0 bases and J 0 bases; nucleotides not matched to a gene: 10. Here the CDR3 reads CASSQEFVGTGDMNTEAFF. The CDR3 DNA reads as TGCGCCAGCAGCCAAGAATTTGTCGGGACAGGGGACATGAACACTGAAGCTTTCTTT.

This clone showed up just a few times. This chain links TRBV27 with TRBJ2-7; D gene unclear. This CDR3 comprises 13 residues. V was shortened by 2 bases and J by 3 bases, with 8 bases between the two germline ends. CDR1 and CDR2 from the germline V gene are MNHEY and SMNVEV (reference sequence). This CDR3 is CASSLIRGYEQYF. The CDR3 region has the DNA TGTGCCAGCAGTTTAATCCGCGGCTACGAGCAGTACTTC.

V is TRBV19 and J is TRBJ2-1, with 9 bases that match TRBD2. This CDR3 region has 14 residues. Germline assignment: CDR1 LNHDA and CDR2 SQIVND (reference sequence). Losses at the gene ends were 4 bases for V and 7 bases for J; bases not matched to a gene: 5. The CDR3 spells CASSTSGMGNEQFF. CDR3 bases: TGTGCCAGTAGTACTAGCGGGATGGGTAATGAGCAGTTCTTC. Combining the CDR3 with reference TRBV19 and TRBJ2-1 gives the whole variable domain DGGITQSPKYLFRKEGQNVTLSCEQNLNHDAMYWYRQDPGQGLRLIYYSQIVNDFQKGDIAEGYSVSREKKESFPLTVTSAQKNPTAFYLCASSTSGMGNEQFFGPGTRLTVL.

The chain employs TRBV6-4 and TRBJ2-1, with TRBD2 matching 14 bases. CDR1 MRHNA and CDR2 SNTAGT come from the germline V gene. The CDR3 covers 15 residues. Trimming at V came to 6 bases and at J to 10 bases, leaving 8 bases not matched to a gene. The CDR3 spells CASSGLAGGSEEQFF. CDR3 DNA sequence: TGTGCCAGCAGCGGACTAGCGGGGGGATCTGAAGAGCAGTTCTTC.

The chain employs TRBV10-3 and TRBJ2-5; 11 bases fit TRBD2. This CDR3 contains 15 residues. The V gene end was trimmed by 2 bases and the J gene end by 4 bases; junction bases not matched to a gene: 3. CDR1 and CDR2 (germline): ENHRY, SYGVKD. The chain's CDR3 is CAISENSGGGETQYF. CDR3 nucleotides: TGTGCCATCAGTGAGAATAGCGGGGGGGGAGAGACCCAGTACTTC.

This chain connects TRBV6-5 to TRBJ2-2; 8 bases are shared with TRBD2. V dropped 3 bases and J dropped 6; count of bases not matched to a gene: 9. The germline V gene has CDR1 MNHEY and CDR2 SVGAGI. The CDR3 length is 16 residues. CDR3 nucleotide sequence: TGTGCCAGCAGTTATGGCGGGGGGTCGGCGGCCGGGGAGCTGTTTTTT. Encoded protein: CASSYGGGSAAGELFF.

This clone was detected only once. The chain links TRBV6-5 to TRBJ1-1; D is unclear. V was trimmed by 6 bases and J by 0 bases, leaving 11 bases between them. This CDR3 comprises 14 residues. Germline CDR1 is MNHEY and CDR2 is SVGAGI. CDR3 sequence reads: CASSVQDMNTEAFF. The CDR3 DNA is TGTGCCAGCAGCGTACAAGACATGAACACTGAAGCTTTCTTT.

V is TRBV30 and J is TRBJ1-1; a possible D gene is TRBD1 (5 bases). V was pared by 2 bases and J by 4 bases, with 14 bases between. Germline V gene data show CDR1 as GTSNPN and CDR2 as SVGIG (reference sequence). CDR3 length: 14 residues. The CDR3 region has the DNA TGTGCCTGGAGTCCTAGCGGGGGGGGCACTGAAGCTTTCTTT. Protein: CAWSPSGGGTEAFF. Drawing the rest from reference TRBV30 and TRBJ1-1, the complete variable domain is SQTIHQWPATLVQPVGSPLSLECTVEGTSNPNLYWYRQAAGRGLQLLFYSVGIGQISSEVPQNLSASRPQDRQFILSSKKLLLSDSGFYLCAWSPSGGGTEAFFGQGTRLTVV.

This rearrangement joins TRBV5-1 to TRBJ2-2, with 11 bases identical to TRBD1. Per germline, CDR1 SGHRS and CDR2 YFSETQ. Trimming took 4 bases from V and 5 from J; bases not matched to a gene: 7. This CDR3 has 16 amino acids. CDR3 sequence (DNA): TGCGCCAGCAGCATCTCCGGGACAGGGGGTACCGGGGAGCTGTTTTTT. It yields the protein CASSISGTGGTGELFF.

The J gene is TRBJ2-3, the V gene TRBV11-3; 7 nucleotides line up with TRBD2. V shed 0 bases and J 4 bases; nucleotides not matched to a gene: 4. The germline V gene has CDR1 SGHNT and CDR2 YENEEA. The CDR3 loop spans 15 amino acids. The CDR3: CASSLDAGRADTQYF. The CDR3 nucleotides are TGTGCCAGCAGCTTAGATGCGGGGAGGGCAGATACGCAGTATTTT.

V is TRBV2 and J is TRBJ2-7; perhaps TRBD2 as D (5 bases). Per the germline V gene, CDR1 is SNHLY and CDR2 is FYNNEI. The CDR3 sequence is 14 residues long. V lost 2 bases to trimming and J lost 3 bases, with 11 bases between them. The CDR3 region has the DNA TGTGCCAGCAGTGAACTGGGTCGGGACTACGAGCAGTACTTC. Protein: CASSELGRDYEQYF.

This chain joins TRBV18 and TRBJ2-7, with 8 nucleotides matching TRBD2. The V segment lost 3 bases and the J segment 4 bases; nucleotides outside the gene matches: 14. Germline V gives CDR1 KGHSH, CDR2 LQKENI. CDR3 length equals 17 residues. The CDR3 spells CASSPPSGGRGSYEQYF. The CDR3 DNA reads as TGTGCCAGCTCACCCCCTTCGGGGGGGAGGGGGAGTTACGAGCAGTACTTC.

CDR3 bases: TGTGCCAGCAGTGAAGCCCTCGGGACAGGGGCCTGGATTGAGCAGTTCTTC. Translation: CASSEALGTGAWIEQFF. V usage is TRBV6-1 and J usage is TRBJ2-1; 10 bases map to TRBD1. CDR3 length equals 17 residues. Per germline, CDR1 MNHNS and CDR2 SASEGT. Unmatched junction bases numbered 11, after V lost 0 bases and J lost 9 bases.